This TCR beta chain was retrieved from a study of blood T cell repertoires in COVID-19 (TCRdb year 2020). Background for the entire study: Collaborator samples came from the United States, Italy and Spain and covered acute and convalescent phases of COVID-19. The samples were drawn from two sources: the first 160 participants of the ongoing ImmuneRACE study, and 1,000 to 1,500 subjects contributed by 6 global collaborators. Deeply sampled blood TCRbeta repertoires from subjects exposed to, actively infected with, or recovered from COVID-19 were included in the dataset. The sample metadata nearly always contained a de-identified subject ID, COVID-19 status, age in years and sex. The repertoires were made available in a free public database intended to serve as a resource for research on the immune response to SARS-CoV-2. Where available, HLA class I and class II types were obtained from metadata supplied by the sample provider rather than from assay-based typing. The prospective study material was composed of cDNA or gDNA derived from T cells, B-cell-depleted T cells, or PBMCs. The investigation overall reported the following: Clinical and demographic metadata were provided uncurated, with the amount varying by source and participant.

To note about this clone: Its antigen is currently not known. No base-level quality is on record; no much larger clone is a single base apart.

One collaborating source in Seattle enrolled patients while the patients were actively infected and followed the patients over time throughout the course of disease. Collaborating institutions collected whole blood in K2EDTA tubes following their own protocols. For TCRbeta analysis, collaborators shipped samples in one of three forms: frozen whole blood, isolated PBMCs, or DNA extracted from either of those sample types. V loses 0 bases of germline sequence and J loses 7 bases, and the interval between the two ends is 16 bases. From the cysteine up to the phenylalanine, the CDR3 has a length of 16 residues. Just CDR3 DNA is preserved here, 48 bases in frame from base 1. CDR1 MNHNY and CDR2 SVGAGI were looked up in the germline V gene (reference sequence). The immunoSEQ Assay, a bias-controlled multiplex PCR, was used to amplify TCRbeta CDR3 regions from genomic DNA. The study's processing was this. Within the assay, amplification of reference gene primers was used to estimate how many nucleated cells each sample contained. To quantify the absolute abundance of each unique TCRbeta CDR3 rearrangement, sequence reads were collapsed and filtered. For each sample, productive Simpson clonality was calculated as the square root of Simpson's diversity index over productive rearrangements. TCRdb provides this immuneACCESS table in a form limited to in-frame rearrangements. Some clones are lacking; in checked studies, under half of them reflect an unresolved V gene, and why the rest are absent is not known. Clone size and the V and J calls come from that table; the DNA yielded D and trimming. Recorded for this sample are around 140,000 clones; around nine tenths of them occurred a single time. The ten top clones hold approximately 10% of the sample.

Recombination linked TRBV6-6 to TRBJ1-5, with TRBD1 as a weak D call on 5 bases. This TCR came from a woman aged 70-85 years with COVID-19, enrolled during active disease. The sequenced sample was peripheral blood. The DNA sequence follows: TGTGCCAGCAGTTACTCGAGAACAGGCCGCGCGCAGCCCCAGCATTTT. Translated, it gives CASSYSRTGRAQPQHF.